These 16 T cell receptor beta chains originate from one sample sequenced in a study of OX40 agonist ivuxolimab in advanced cancers. The protocol used for the library was the immunoSEQ multiplex PCR assay. As stored in TCRdb, this immuneACCESS dataset retains in-frame rearrangements with V and J assigned. A fraction of the clones does not appear; measured against another copy, unresolved V genes explain less than half of the discrepancy, and the remainder lacks a known reason. The sample table shows around 57,000 clones, and roughly 84% are seen once. Approximately 0.49% of the sample is in the top ten clones. The specimen was CD4+ or CD8+ T cells sorted from blood, collected in a trial of the OX40 agonist ivuxolimab. Receptor source: an adult with an advanced solid tumor such as melanoma, head and neck, liver or kidney cancer.

The J gene is TRBJ1-2, the V gene TRBV19; D remains unclear. Looked up from germline, CDR1 is LNHDA and CDR2 is SQIVND (reference sequence). Between the trimmed V and J ends, which lost 3 bases and 1 base, there was a span of 12 bases. The CDR3 loop spans 15 amino acids. CDR3 bases: TGTGCCAGTAGTATGACCCCTGGTGGTAACTATGGCTACACCTTC. Translating gives CASSMTPGGNYGYTF. The full variable domain, in which reference TRBV19 and TRBJ1-2 provide the parts outside the CDR3, is DGGITQSPKYLFRKEGQNVTLSCEQNLNHDAMYWYRQDPGQGLRLIYYSQIVNDFQKGDIAEGYSVSREKKESFPLTVTSAQKNPTAFYLCASSMTPGGNYGYTFGSGTRLTVV.

The chain uses TRBV9 and TRBJ1-2; 7 bases line up with TRBD1. This CDR3 spans 13 amino acids. J was trimmed by 8 bases and V by 4 bases; bases with no gene match: 8. Germline values: CDR1 SGDLS, CDR2 YYNGEE. The CDR3 sequence: CASSKQGIEGYTF. CDR3 nucleotides: TGTGCCAGCAGCAAACAGGGGATTGAGGGCTACACCTTC.

The chain uses TRBV28 and TRBJ2-2, with D perhaps TRBD1 (6 bases). V gave up 6 bases and J gave up 6 bases, with 14 bases separating them. Germline V gene lookup returns CDR1 MDHEN and CDR2 SYDVKM. There are 14 residues in the CDR3. The chain's CDR3 is CASSRGRGPGELFF. In nucleotides, the CDR3 is TGTGCCAGCAGCAGGGGAAGGGGTCCCGGGGAGCTGTTTTTT.

Here the CDR3 DNA reads TGTGCCAGCAGCCGGGCTAGCGGGGGTGCAGAGACCCAGTACTTC. Its protein product is CASSRASGGAETQYF. The V and J genes are TRBV7-9 and TRBJ2-5, with 10 positions matching TRBD2. Losses at the gene ends were 5 bases for V and 4 bases for J; bases not matched to a gene: 7. The CDR3 consists of 15 residues. CDR1 SEHNR and CDR2 FQNEAQ come from the germline V gene (reference sequence).

The chain combines TRBV6-5 with TRBJ2-5, with D perhaps TRBD1 or TRBD2 (5 bases each). The ends were cut back, 4 bases at V and 4 bases at J, with 10 bases in the middle. The CDR3 runs 13 residues. The V gene's germline CDR1 is MNHEY and CDR2 SVGAGI. CDR3 residues: CASSLQGRETQYF. The CDR3 bases are TGTGCCAGCAGTTTGCAGGGACGAGAGACCCAGTACTTC.

For the CDR3, the DNA is TGTGCCAGTAGTATAAGTTACAGGGAACCTACTGAAGCTTTCTTT. Its protein is CASSISYREPTEAFF. This chain uses TRBV19 with TRBJ1-1, with D perhaps matching TRBD1 (6 bases). This CDR3 comprises 15 residues. Germline assignment: CDR1 LNHDA and CDR2 SQIVND (reference sequence). Trimming took 2 bases from V and 5 from J, leaving 15 bases between them.

This chain joins TRBV5-4 and TRBJ2-7, with D possibly being TRBD1 or TRBD2 (5 bases each). This CDR3 is 16 amino acids long. Trimming removed 4 bases at V and 6 bases at J, with 23 bases between. Germline values: CDR1 SGHNT, CDR2 YYREEE (reference sequence). The DNA for the CDR3 is TGTGCCAGCAGCCGGGACCTCGAGGGTTCGCAGTCCGAGCAGTACTTC. Translating it yields CASSRDLEGSQSEQYF. Together with reference TRBV5-4 and TRBJ2-7, the CDR3 gives the full variable domain: ETGVTQSPTHLIKTRGQQVTLRCSSQSGHNTVSWYQQALGQGPQFIFQYYREEENGRGNFPPRFSGLQFPNYSSELNVNALELDDSALYLCASSRDLEGSQSEQYFGPGTRLTVT.

The chain carries TRBV5-8 and TRBJ2-2, with 9 bases that match TRBD1. V lost 3 bases to trimming and J lost 3 bases; unmatched junction nucleotides: 6. This CDR3 has 16 amino acids. CDR1 is SGHTS and CDR2 is YDEGEE in the germline V gene. The CDR3 spells CASSSLQGAHTGELFF. CDR3 DNA sequence: TGTGCCAGCAGCTCTTTACAGGGGGCACACACCGGGGAGCTGTTTTTT.

This clone turned up a few times. The J gene is TRBJ1-1, the V gene TRBV10-1; D is ambiguous. Per the germline V gene, CDR1 is WNHNN and CDR2 is SYGVQD (reference sequence). This CDR3 is 13 amino acids long. V gave up 2 bases and J gave up 7 bases, with 11 bases separating them. CDR3 residues: CASSEASRGEAFF. The CDR3 DNA follows: TGCGCCAGCAGTGAGGCATCCCGGGGTGAAGCTTTCTTT.

The chain joins TRBV2 to TRBJ2-7; D might be TRBD1 (5 bases). V was shortened by 7 bases and J by 0 bases, with 13 bases between the two germline ends. The CDR3 sequence is 14 residues long. Per the germline V gene, CDR1 is SNHLY and CDR2 is FYNNEI. The CDR3 sequence is CASTPGLGSYEQYF. The CDR3 DNA is TGTGCCAGCACCCCAGGGCTGGGCTCCTACGAGCAGTACTTC.

In its sample, this clone was seen once. The CDR3 loop reads CASSETSQANEQFF. CDR3 nucleotides: TGTGCCAGCAGTGAGACTTCTCAGGCCAATGAGCAGTTCTTC. The chain combines TRBV2 with TRBJ2-1, with no clear D. This CDR3 has 14 amino acids. The V end lost 3 bases, the J end lost 6 bases, and 12 bases lay between the germline ends. The germline gives CDR1 SNHLY, CDR2 FYNNEI.

The rearrangement links TRBV4-1 to TRBJ2-1; 8 bases align to TRBD2. The germline V gene has CDR1 MGHRA and CDR2 YSYEKL. V shed 3 bases, J shed 4 bases, and the junction held 14 bases outside the gene matches. This CDR3 is built from 18 residues. CDR3 residues: CASSHPSRAGLVYNEQFF. Written as DNA, the CDR3 is TGCGCCAGCAGCCATCCCTCACGGGCGGGACTAGTGTACAATGAGCAGTTCTTC.

The chain combines TRBV6-6 with TRBJ1-1; D call uncertain. The length of the CDR3 is 14 residues. CDR1 and CDR2 (germline): MNHNY, SVGAGI (reference sequence). V shed 0 bases and J shed 3 bases, with 8 bases lying between them. DNA for the CDR3: TGTGCCAGCAGTTACTCGAATGGGGACACTGAAGCTTTCTTT. Its protein product is CASSYSNGDTEAFF.

The J gene is TRBJ1-3, the V gene TRBV5-6, with D unclear. V dropped 0 bases and J dropped 5 bases, with 6 bases sitting between them. The CDR3 is 13 amino acids. The germline CDR1 and CDR2 sequences are SGHDT and YYEEEE. In nucleotides, the CDR3 is TGTGCCAGCAGCTTGGGACCCCGAAACACCATATATTTT. Amino acid sequence: CASSLGPRNTIYF.

The V and J genes are TRBV27 and TRBJ2-1; the match to TRBD2 covers 11 bases. Trimming at V came to 2 bases and at J to 6 bases, leaving 3 bases not matched to a gene. The V gene's germline CDR1 is MNHEY and CDR2 SMNVEV (reference sequence). The length of the CDR3 is 15 residues. In nucleotides, the CDR3 is TGTGCCAGCAGTTTAAGGACTAGCGGGCTCAATGAGCAGTTCTTC. Its translation is CASSLRTSGLNEQFF.

V usage is TRBV6-6 and J usage is TRBJ1-3, with 7 positions matching TRBD1. The length of the CDR3 is 15 residues. The V gene's germline CDR1 is MNHNY and CDR2 SVGAGI (reference sequence). The V segment lost 0 bases and the J segment 14 bases; nucleotides outside the gene matches: 13. DNA for the CDR3: TGTGCCAGCAGTTACTCGGCTCAGGGGAACAGGGGACTATATTTT. Protein product: CASSYSAQGNRGLYF.